Below, 24 T cell receptor beta chains from the same sample are listed, as sequenced in a study of beta chain features in type 1 diabetes. Expressed TCRB transcripts were sequenced because the entire RNA isolate underwent reverse transcription. TCRdb's table, derived via immunoSEQ multiplex PCR, lists solely in-frame clones and lacks some. The data contain approximately 340,000 clones, less than 15% of them singletons. The sequenced material came from naive CD4+ T cells from blood. The receptor set was obtained from a woman between 18 and 29 years old in good health.

The V and J genes are TRBV7-9 and TRBJ2-3; 7 positions agree with TRBD2. The ends lost 5 bases at V and 0 bases at J; junction bases unmatched: 5. Germline CDR1 reads SEHNR; CDR2 reads FQNEAQ (reference sequence). The CDR3 runs 15 residues. CDR3 in amino acids: CASSQAGTSTDTQYF. Here the CDR3 DNA reads TGTGCCAGCAGCCAAGCGGGGACTAGCACAGATACGCAGTATTTT.

This chain uses TRBV28 with TRBJ2-1; TRBD2 agrees at 14 bases. Losses at the gene ends were 7 bases for V and 7 bases for J; bases not matched to a gene: 9. The CDR3 covers 16 residues. Germline V gene sequence: CDR1 MDHEN, CDR2 SYDVKM. CDR3 DNA: TGTGCCAGCACCATTACGGGACTAGCGGGAGAAAATGAGCAGTTCTTC. Translation gives CASTITGLAGENEQFF.

As regards this clone: A read error may account for a junction end that differs from germline. The chain has TRBV6-1 and TRBJ2-1; D remains unclear. Looked up from germline, CDR1 is MNHNS and CDR2 is SASEGT. CDR3 length: 10 residues. CDR3 DNA: TGTGCCAGCAGTGAAGGTGGCCCTCTCTTC. Protein product: CASSEGGPLF.

This clone was observed a few times. The chain combines TRBV19 with TRBJ2-7; D possibly corresponds to TRBD1 (5 bases). This CDR3 comprises 15 residues. Germline CDR1 and CDR2: LNHDA and SQIVND (reference sequence). V lost 6 bases and J lost 0, with 15 bases in between. The CDR3 bases are TGTGCCAGTAGGACCTCGGACAAGAGCTCCTACGAGCAGTACTTC. Protein product: CASRTSDKSSYEQYF.

The chain links TRBV7-9 to TRBJ2-3, with TRBD1 identical over 7 bases. The trim removed 5 bases at V and 1 base at J, leaving 3 bases unmatched. The CDR3 consists of 14 residues. CDR1 is SEHNR and CDR2 is FQNEAQ in the germline V gene (reference sequence). The CDR3 is CASSEGGGTDTQYF. The CDR3 DNA follows: TGTGCCAGCAGCGAAGGGGGCGGCACAGATACGCAGTATTTT. Looking up the rest from reference TRBV7-9 and TRBJ2-3 gives the full variable domain: DTGVSQNPRHKITKRGQNVTFRCDPISEHNRLYWYRQTLGQGPEFLTYFQNEAQLEKSRLLSDRFSAERPKGSFSTLEIQRTEQGDSAMYLCASSEGGGTDTQYFGPGTRLTVL.

Only a few counts were recorded for this clone. The rearrangement uses TRBV6-5 and TRBJ2-5, with D possibly TRBD1 on 5 matching bases. The CDR3 runs to 15 residues. Trimming stripped 0 bases from V and 1 base from J, with 9 bases between. Germline V gene sequence: CDR1 MNHEY, CDR2 SVGAGI. CDR3 sequence (DNA): TGTGCCAGCAGTTACTCGTCCAGGGCCCAAGAGACCCAGTACTTC. This sequence encodes CASSYSSRAQETQYF.

This chain links TRBV28 with TRBJ2-7, with TRBD2 as a possible D gene (5 bases). Trimming removed 3 bases at V and 7 bases at J, with 13 bases between. This CDR3 contains 13 residues. Germline CDR1 and CDR2: MDHEN and SYDVKM. The CDR3 DNA reads as TGTGCCAGCAGTTTCGGTCGGCCGGGGGAGCAGTACTTC. It specifies CASSFGRPGEQYF. Full variable domain (rest looked up from reference TRBV28 and TRBJ2-7): DVKVTQSSRYLVKRTGEKVFLECVQDMDHENMFWYRQDPGLGLRLIYFSYDVKMKEKGDIPEGYSVSREKKERFSLILESASTNQTSMYLCASSFGRPGEQYFGPGTRLTVT.

The chain uses TRBV28 and TRBJ2-3; a possible D gene is TRBD1 (6 bases). Trimming took off 6 bases at V and 0 bases at J, with 10 bases between the two ends. Germline V gene sequence: CDR1 MDHEN, CDR2 SYDVKM. The CDR3 has 14 residues. The CDR3 is CASREQGSTDTQYF. DNA for the CDR3: TGTGCCAGCAGGGAACAGGGTAGCACAGATACGCAGTATTTT.

The chain joins TRBV29-1 to TRBJ2-1; TRBD2 matches at 12 bases. The CDR3 extends over 17 amino acids. V was pared by 3 bases and J by 3 bases, with 9 bases of the junction left unmatched. The germline V gene encodes CDR1 SQVTM and CDR2 ANQGSEA. The CDR3 nucleotides are TGCAGCGTTGATGGGCTAGCGGGAGGGCCTCTCTACAATGAGCAGTTCTTC. It translates to CSVDGLAGGPLYNEQFF.

The rearrangement uses TRBV19 and TRBJ2-5; 7 positions agree with TRBD2. The CDR3 has 14 amino acids. Germline V gene sequence: CDR1 LNHDA, CDR2 SQIVND (reference sequence). V lost 8 bases and J lost 2; bases outside the gene matches: 8. CDR3 region: CASLGRGVQETQYF. The CDR3 nucleotides read TGTGCCAGTTTGGGACGGGGGGTTCAAGAGACCCAGTACTTC. The whole variable domain, remainder taken from reference TRBV19 and TRBJ2-5, is DGGITQSPKYLFRKEGQNVTLSCEQNLNHDAMYWYRQDPGQGLRLIYYSQIVNDFQKGDIAEGYSVSREKKESFPLTVTSAQKNPTAFYLCASLGRGVQETQYFGPGTRLLVL.

The J gene is TRBJ2-1, the V gene TRBV4-1; 11 bases line up with TRBD2. CDR3 length: 16 residues. Germline loops: CDR1 MGHRA, CDR2 YSYEKL. The trim removed 1 base at V and 4 bases at J, leaving 3 bases unmatched. As DNA, the CDR3 is TGCGCCAGCAGCCAAGCTGCTAGCGGGGGGTACAATGAGCAGTTCTTC. It codes for CASSQAASGGYNEQFF.

The chain employs TRBV4-1 and TRBJ1-5; D may be TRBD1 (6 bases). The CDR3 is 17 residues long. Looked up from germline, CDR1 is MGHRA and CDR2 is YSYEKL. Trimming stripped 2 bases from V and 4 bases from J, with 18 bases between. Written as DNA, the CDR3 is TGCGCCAGCAGCCAAAACCAGAGGACAGCGGGGAATCAGCCCCAGCATTTT. Its protein is CASSQNQRTAGNQPQHF.

This rearrangement joins TRBV29-1 to TRBJ2-7; tentative D call: TRBD2 (6 bases). The CDR3 totals 12 residues. Germline V gives CDR1 SQVTM, CDR2 ANQGSEA. The ends were cut back, 6 bases at V and 1 base at J, with 10 bases in the middle. DNA for the CDR3: TGCAGCGTCAGGGACTCTTCCTACGAGCAGTACTTC. This translates into CSVRDSSYEQYF.

This clone was detected a few times. V gene TRBV7-9 combines with J gene TRBJ2-7; D may be TRBD1 (6 bases). CDR1 and CDR2 (germline): SEHNR, FQNEAQ (reference sequence). CDR3 size: 14 residues. Deletions cut 4 bases from V and 2 bases from J, with 12 bases between. The CDR3 sequence is CASSYTGIPYEQYF. CDR3 in DNA: TGTGCCAGCAGCTACACAGGGATTCCCTACGAGCAGTACTTC.

The V call is TRBV29-1, the J call TRBJ2-7, with TRBD1 identical over 7 bases. The CDR3 sequence is 12 residues long. Trimming cost V 5 bases and J 3 bases; bases outside gene matches: 4. Germline V CDR1 and CDR2: SQVTM, ANQGSEA. CDR3 nucleotide sequence: TGCAGCGTTAAATGGACAGGCTACGAGCAGTACTTC. Its translation: CSVKWTGYEQYF.

This clone was detected a few times. The rearrangement joins TRBV29-1 to TRBJ2-7; possibly TRBD2 for D (6 bases). The CDR3 runs to 14 residues. CDR1 and CDR2 (germline): SQVTM, ANQGSEA. V was trimmed by 3 bases and J by 1 base, leaving 13 bases between them. In DNA form, the CDR3 reads TGCAGCGTTGACCGGGCGGGATCTTCCTACGAGCAGTACTTC. Protein: CSVDRAGSSYEQYF.

The chain combines TRBV25-1 with TRBJ1-2, with a weak D call TRBD1 (5 bases). Trimming took off 6 bases at V and 5 bases at J, with 10 bases between the two ends. CDR3 length: 12 amino acids. CDR1 MGHDK and CDR2 SYGVNS come from the germline V gene. CDR3 nucleotides: TGTGCCAGCAGGACAGCTGGATATGGCTACACCTTC. Its protein is CASRTAGYGYTF.

V and J are TRBV30 and TRBJ1-5; D is undetermined. Germline CDR1 is GTSNPN and CDR2 is SVGIG (reference sequence). The V gene lost 1 base and the J gene lost 0 bases, with 7 bases spanning the gap. The CDR3 runs to 14 residues. CDR3 nucleotides: TGTGCCTGGAGTGACGGGTATAGCAATCAGCCCCAGCATTTT. Its protein product is CAWSDGYSNQPQHF.

V usage is TRBV30 and J usage is TRBJ2-1; maybe TRBD2 (6 bases). The ends were cut back, 2 bases at V and 0 bases at J, with 17 bases in the middle. The V gene's germline CDR1 is GTSNPN and CDR2 SVGIG (reference sequence). The CDR3 totals 17 residues. CDR3 in amino acids: CAWSYGRETRSYNEQFF. In nucleotides, the CDR3 is TGTGCCTGGAGTTATGGACGGGAGACCCGCTCCTACAATGAGCAGTTCTTC.

The chain is built from TRBV28 and TRBJ1-5; tentatively, D is TRBD1 (5 bases). Germline V gene lookup returns CDR1 MDHEN and CDR2 SYDVKM. The V gene lost 1 base and the J gene lost 6 bases, with 13 bases spanning the gap. The CDR3 loop spans 15 amino acids. CDR3 DNA: TGTGCCAGCAGTTTATCATGGGGGGATGGTCAGCCCCAGCATTTT. The encoded protein is CASSLSWGDGQPQHF.

This clone was seen only a few times. J is TRBJ2-4 and V is TRBV29-1; possibly TRBD2 for D (5 bases). Germline V lookup: CDR1 SQVTM, CDR2 ANQGSEA. V was cut by 4 bases and J by 2 bases, with 9 bases left in between. The length of the CDR3 is 13 residues. This chain's CDR3 is CSVGGRTKNIQYF. In DNA form, the CDR3 reads TGCAGCGTTGGTGGGAGAACCAAAAACATTCAGTACTTC.

V gene TRBV2 combines with J gene TRBJ1-2; D unclear. The CDR3 spans 13 residues. The germline V gene encodes CDR1 SNHLY and CDR2 FYNNEI. Trimming removed 5 bases at V and 2 bases at J, with 9 bases between. CDR3 sequence (DNA): TGTGCCAGCAGTCTGCAGAAAAACTATGGCTACACCTTC. This translates into CASSLQKNYGYTF.

This clone was seen more than once but under ten times. J is TRBJ2-7 and V is TRBV5-6; 9 nucleotides match TRBD2. The CDR3 length is 14 residues. Germline V CDR1 and CDR2: SGHDT, YYEEEE. With 7 bases clipped from V and 6 bases from J, the junction kept 11 bases outside the gene matches. This chain's CDR3 is CASVRREGRLEQYF. The CDR3 DNA reads TGTGCCAGCGTGAGGCGGGAGGGCCGACTCGAGCAGTACTTC.

V usage is TRBV5-1 and J usage is TRBJ2-4; TRBD1 is a possible D gene (6 bases). Trimming shortened V by 0 bases and J by 3 bases, and 13 bases separated the two germline ends. Germline V gene data show CDR1 as SGHRS and CDR2 as YFSETQ. CDR3 size: 16 residues. As DNA, the CDR3 is TGCGCCAGCAGCTTGGCCAGTCTAGGGGGCAAAAACATTCAGTACTTC. Amino acid sequence: CASSLASLGGKNIQYF. Full variable domain (outside the CDR3, taken from reference TRBV5-1 and TRBJ2-4): KAGVTQTPRYLIKTRGQQVTLSCSPISGHRSVSWYQQTPGQGLQFLFEYFSETQRNKGNFPGRFSGRQFSNSRSEMNVSTLELGDSALYLCASSLASLGGKNIQYFGAGTRLSVL.